A selection of T cell receptor beta chains follows, all from one sample in a study of molecular identifiers for immune sequencing clone quantification. TCRdb called the PCR reads again in MiXCR, with one record for every CDR3 protein. The sample holds around 40,000 distinct CDR3 sequences, about 18% seen once. The sequenced sample was naive CD8+ T cells from blood, with Jurkat cell RNA spiked in. The receptors originated from a human donor in good health. Some libraries in this study had Jurkat cell RNA spiked in. The CDR3 runs from the conserved cysteine through the conserved F or W. The size field is filled for only some rows; it gives once, few, many or a size class.

v_call	clone_size	j_call	cdr3_length	cdr3_aa
TRBV5-4	many	TRBJ2-3	16	CASSFGPEAYTDTQYF
TRBV19	many	TRBJ2-7	11	CASSNSYEQYF
TRBV27	many	TRBJ1-1	13	CASSLSGDTEAFF
TRBV7-6	-	TRBJ2-2	15	CASTLFRGPEEELFF
TRBV6-2/TRBV6-3	many	TRBJ1-5	14	CASSYIQGHQPQHF
TRBV12-3/TRBV12-4	many	TRBJ2-4	16	CASSLALLDRGDIQYF
TRBV5-5	many	TRBJ2-3	15	CASSLAASVGRTQYF
TRBV19	once	TRBJ2-7	15	CAGSPGTGSSYEQYF
TRBV7-6	many	TRBJ2-2	16	CASSSPRGRNTGELFF
TRBV18	many	TRBJ2-3	15	CASSPPSGATDTQYF
TRBV12-3/TRBV12-4	few	TRBJ1-1	13	CASSFGVLTEAFF
TRBV11-2	few	TRBJ2-7	15	CASSAYRGPGNEQYF
TRBV27	many	TRBJ2-3	15	CASSLYGGPTDTQYF
TRBV4-1	many	TRBJ2-1	13	CASSHPSYNEQFF
TRBV4-3	many	TRBJ2-1	16	CASSQTLAGPWDEQFF
TRBV25-1	many	TRBJ2-5	13	CASRTTVQETQYF
TRBV10-3	many	TRBJ2-7	15	CAISESTTPGYEQYF
TRBV3-1	many	TRBJ2-3	18	CASSQASRLAGGPDTQYF
TRBV7-9	many	TRBJ2-3	15	CASSYGTTSTDTQYF
TRBV4-3	few	TRBJ1-1	17	CASSQAARGLGGTEAFF
TRBV6-1	-	TRBJ2-1	14	CASRAGKMINEQFF
TRBV4-1	many	TRBJ2-3	16	CASSHGLAPRTDTQYF
TRBV10-3	-	TRBJ2-1	15	CAINNGTSNSNEQFF
TRBV2	-	TRBJ1-1	13	CASSLTGGTEAFF
TRBV20-1	many	TRBJ2-1	16	CSANPPMAVSYNEQFF
TRBV2	-	TRBJ2-7	13	CASSDPGSDEQHF
TRBV4-3	medium-sized	TRBJ1-1	14	CASSQDRVATEAFF
TRBV6-6	few	TRBJ2-3	14	CASSWLTGTDTQYF
TRBV7-9	-	TRBJ2-3	19	CASSTGEGTSGGATGTQYF
TRBV20-1	many	TRBJ1-5	12	CSASAGGQPQHF
TRBV28	many	TRBJ2-1	14	CASSFLTGYNEQFF
TRBV10-3	many	TRBJ2-3	14	CAIKAGGNTDTQYF
TRBV29-1	medium-sized	TRBJ2-6	13	CSVVKPGANVLTF
TRBV7-2	many	TRBJ1-1	15	CASSPIQGVNTEAFF
TRBV12-3/TRBV12-4	many	TRBJ1-2	14	CASSAGTGVYGYTF
TRBV3-1	many	TRBJ2-5	17	CASSQDLIVVDSETQYF
TRBV27	many	TRBJ2-3	14	CASSSGLNTDTQYF
TRBV29-1	many	TRBJ2-2	14	CSAGTQREPGELFF
TRBV27	many	TRBJ1-5	14	CASSLGQPNQPQHF
TRBV19	many	TRBJ2-3	13	CASSRASTDTQYF
TRBV7-9	few	TRBJ2-7	16	CASSFPPGDRATEQYF
TRBV6-6	many	TRBJ2-5	14	CASSYDGLVETQYF
TRBV20-1	many	TRBJ2-7	15	CSARMRLAGTYEQYF